Included here is one TCR beta chain sequence, with context. Its antigen is unidentified. TCRdb's copy holds only in-frame clones and misses some; the assay was immunoSEQ multiplex PCR. The sample includes around 140,000 clones, 92% of them seen just once. The germline V and J ends were trimmed by 4 bases and 8 bases, with 14 bases remaining between them. This CDR3 is 14 amino acids long. CDR1 and CDR2 (germline): SGHAT, FQNNGV. This entry comes from a study of T cell responses to AZD1222 COVID-19 vaccine. Study-wide results and limits: Regions 160-218 and 743-854 held dominance among vaccine-associated CD4 TCRs, which spanned spike. White British people made up most donors, females outnumbered males, and clonal diversity was possibly underestimated. All repertoire sampling was performed exclusively after the peak T cell response.

The receptor's source is an adult in good health. The sample in question was peripheral blood, obtained on day 0 of AZD1222 vaccination. The chain combines TRBV11-2 with TRBJ1-4; D perhaps matches TRBD1 (5 bases). The CDR3: CASSSAGLHEKLFF. DNA of the CDR3: TGTGCCAGCAGCTCCGCAGGGCTCCACGAAAAACTGTTTTTT.